This T cell receptor (beta chain) emerged from a study of blood T cell repertoires in COVID-19. Study-wide context: Material from acute and convalescent COVID-19 was sourced from the United States, Italy and Spain.

Study processing details: Amplification from reference gene primers served as the basis for estimated nucleated cell counts. The data were produced by immunoSEQ multiplex PCR, yet TCRdb's version contains in-frame clones alone and is incomplete. The V and J calls and clone size were taken over from that table, and D and trimming were inferred from the DNA. Of around 67,000 clones in the sample, about 81% were seen once. The sample consisted of peripheral blood. This TCR came from a human donor in a cohort sampled during active COVID-19.

The CDR3 reads CASSPSPVDTQYF. The DNA of the CDR3 is TGTGCCAGCAGCCCATCGCCGGTAGATACGCAGTATTTT. V is TRBV3-1 (or the pseudogene TRBV3-2) and J is TRBJ2-3; D is undetermined. This CDR3 is built from 13 residues. The V gene's germline CDR1 is LGHDT and CDR2 YNNKEL (reference sequence). V was clipped by 4 bases and J by 5 bases, with 10 bases between them.